The 23 T cell receptor beta chains presented below share a single source sample, sequenced in a study of HIV-infected patients and healthy controls. All unsorted peripheral T cells were captured because whole blood was used without fractionation. Alpha and beta constant-region primers primed reverse transcription of around 500 ng RNA. Using multiplexing indices, alpha and beta chain libraries were generated apart by chain-specific third strand synthesis. A single record per CDR3 protein comes from TCRdb applying MiXCR to the 5' RACE reads. The sample records more than 4,500 distinct CDR3 sequences, roughly 10% being singletons. The sequencing here drew on blood, taken before antiretroviral therapy. The receptors stem from an adult with HIV infection.

This chain connects TRBV3-1 to TRBJ1-1, with 7 bases that match TRBD1. CDR1 and CDR2 from the germline V gene are LGHDT and YNNKEL (reference sequence). This CDR3 spans 17 amino acids. Trimming at V came to 6 bases and at J to 3 bases, leaving 16 bases not matched to a gene. CDR3 nucleotides: TGTGCCAGCAGATCGCAAACAGGGGCCCTCCCTTACACTGAAGCTTTCTTT. Its protein product is CASRSQTGALPYTEAFF. The whole variable domain, remainder taken from reference TRBV3-1 and TRBJ1-1, is DTAVSQTPKYLVTQMGNDKSIKCEQNLGHDTMYWYKQDSKKFLKIMFSYNNKELIINETVPNRFSPKSPDKAHLNLHINSLELGDSAVYFCASRSQTGALPYTEAFFGQGTRLTVV.

V usage is TRBV14 and J usage is TRBJ2-6; D is uncertain. The germline V gene encodes CDR1 SGHDN and CDR2 FVKESK. Trimming removed 0 bases from V and 15 bases from J, with 12 bases in between. The CDR3 spans 13 residues. Written as DNA, the CDR3 is TGTGCCAGCAGCCAAGATTGGACCGCCGCCCTGACTTTC. Encoded protein: CASSQDWTAALTF.

Relative to its sample, this clonotype is medium-sized (0.01 to 0.1%). This chain links TRBV6-5 with TRBJ2-3; D possibly corresponds to TRBD2 (5 bases). The CDR3 is made up of 15 amino acids. Germline CDR1 and CDR2: MNHEY and SVGAGI. V lost 0 bases and J lost 0, with 7 bases in between. For the CDR3, the DNA is TGTGCCAGCAGTTACTCGTGGACTAGCACAGATACGCAGTATTTT. Residues: CASSYSWTSTDTQYF.

This chain joins TRBV12-3 or TRBV12-4 and TRBJ1-2; D might be TRBD1 (5 bases). Trimming took 6 bases from V and 4 from J, leaving 18 bases between them. This CDR3 contains 15 residues. The CDR3 is CASSDSGLLVYGYTF. CDR3 bases: TGTGCCAGCAGCGACAGTGGATTACTAGTCTATGGCTACACCTTC.

This clonotype was found many times. This chain joins TRBV11-2 and TRBJ1-1; D call uncertain. There are 14 residues in the CDR3. Germline lookup yields CDR1 SGHAT and CDR2 FQNNGV. The V end lost 0 bases, the J end lost 1 base, and 6 bases lay between the germline ends. The CDR3 region is CASSLDRRNTEAFF. The DNA of the CDR3 is TGTGCCAGCAGCTTAGATCGCAGGAACACTGAAGCTTTCTTT.

Points on this clonotype: A much bigger clone sits one base away, suggesting this may be a read error. The chain carries TRBV2 and TRBJ1-2; D is uncertain. The CDR3 consists of 14 residues. Germline CDR1 is SNHLY and CDR2 is FYNNEI. This CDR3 reads CTSIWERGGYGYTF. DNA for the CDR3: TGTACCAGCATCTGGGAGCGGGGTGGCTATGGCTACACCTTC.

At least ten counts were recorded for this clonotype. CDR3 sequence (DNA): TGCAGTGCTAGCCCCAGGAACTATGGCTACACCTTC. The encoded protein is CSASPRNYGYTF. This rearrangement joins TRBV20-1 to TRBJ1-2, with no clear D. The CDR3 has 12 residues. CDR1 and CDR2 (germline): DFQATT, SNEGSKA (reference sequence). With 3 bases removed from V and 2 bases from J, the gap between germline ends came to 7 bases.

This clonotype is deemed large. As DNA, the CDR3 is TGTGCCACCAGCAACCCCTCCGGGACAGGTCTCACCGGGGAGCTGTTTTTT. It encodes CATSNPSGTGLTGELFF. The chain links TRBV15 to TRBJ2-2; TRBD1 matches at 8 bases. J lost 4 bases, V lost 4 bases, and 11 bases had no gene match. The length of the CDR3 is 17 residues. CDR1 is LNHNV, CDR2 YYDKDF, per germline (reference sequence).

In its sample, this clonotype is medium-sized. J is TRBJ2-5 and V is TRBV6-5, with D possibly matching TRBD1 (6 bases). V lost 2 bases and J lost 0, with 7 bases in between. The CDR3 runs to 14 residues. Germline V CDR1 and CDR2: MNHEY, SVGAGI. The CDR3 bases are TGTGCCAGCAGTTACGGACAGAACCAAGAGACCCAGTACTTC. Encoded protein: CASSYGQNQETQYF.

In this sample, this clonotype is medium-sized. CDR3 DNA sequence: TGTGCCAGCAGTTTGTTAACGGGGAGCACAGATACGCAGTATTTT. This codes for CASSLLTGSTDTQYF. The chain combines TRBV12-3 or TRBV12-4 with TRBJ2-3; possibly TRBD2 for D (5 bases). Trimming left V 3 bases short and J 0 bases short, with 10 bases between. The CDR3 covers 15 residues.

By share, this clonotype counts as medium-sized. CDR3 DNA sequence: TGTGCCAGTAGTATAAGCTCCGTCCTAGCCAAAAACATTCAGTACTTC. It codes for CASSISSVLAKNIQYF. V gene TRBV19 combines with J gene TRBJ2-4, with D unclear. With 2 bases removed from V and 0 bases from J, the gap between germline ends came to 11 bases. The CDR3 is 16 amino acids. Germline values: CDR1 LNHDA, CDR2 SQIVND (reference sequence). The complete variable domain, with remaining parts taken from reference TRBV19 and TRBJ2-4, reads DGGITQSPKYLFRKEGQNVTLSCEQNLNHDAMYWYRQDPGQGLRLIYYSQIVNDFQKGDIAEGYSVSREKKESFPLTVTSAQKNPTAFYLCASSISSVLAKNIQYFGAGTRLSVL.

There are many counts of this clonotype. This chain links TRBV19 with TRBJ2-3; 7 bases fit TRBD1. The junction had 1 base not matched to a gene; V was cut back by 5 bases and J by 2 bases. The V gene's germline CDR1 is LNHDA and CDR2 SQIVND (reference sequence). The CDR3 totals 13 residues. The CDR3 bases are TGTGCCAGTAGTGACAGGGCCACAGATACGCAGTATTTT. It encodes CASSDRATDTQYF.

This clonotype was recorded at least ten times. The chain recombines TRBV7-7 with TRBJ1-1; D unclear. The CDR3 is 13 amino acids. Trimming cost V 3 bases and J 1 base, with 6 bases left between them. Germline V lookup: CDR1 SSHAT, CDR2 FNYEAQ (reference sequence). The CDR3 nucleotides read TGTGCCAGCAGCTTTACAGCGAACACTGAAGCTTTCTTT. It is translated as CASSFTANTEAFF.

This clonotype was found a few times. The chain couples TRBV5-1 to TRBJ2-3; D call uncertain. V lost 4 bases and J lost 4, with 10 bases in between. The germline gives CDR1 SGHRS, CDR2 YFSETQ. The CDR3 length is 13 residues. The CDR3: CASSPTGADTQYF. The CDR3 nucleotides read TGCGCCAGCAGCCCCACGGGCGCAGATACGCAGTATTTT.

V is TRBV29-1 and J is TRBJ2-7; TRBD1 aligns across 10 bases. J gave up 3 bases and V 2 bases, and 4 bases lay outside the gene matches. The germline V gene encodes CDR1 SQVTM and CDR2 ANQGSEA. There are 14 residues in the CDR3. The DNA of the CDR3 is TGCAGCGTTGAATATGGGGACAGGGGCTACGAGCAGTACTTC. It translates to CSVEYGDRGYEQYF.

This clonotype is categorized as medium-sized (0.01 to 0.1%). This chain links TRBV14 with TRBJ1-2; D is ambiguous. The CDR3 runs to 14 residues. Germline CDR1 reads SGHDN; CDR2 reads FVKESK. V gave up 5 bases and J gave up 8 bases, with 18 bases separating them. This CDR3 reads CASSKQEILPGYTF. CDR3 nucleotides: TGTGCCAGCAGCAAGCAGGAAATACTTCCCGGCTACACCTTC.

The table lists this clonotype with many counts. V gene TRBV27 combines with J gene TRBJ2-6; D may be TRBD2 (7 bases). Germline CDR1 is MNHEY and CDR2 is SMNVEV (reference sequence). This CDR3 comprises 18 residues. Trimming took 5 bases from V and 0 from J, leaving 17 bases between them. CDR3 region: CASSARGGGISGANVLTF. In nucleotides, the CDR3 is TGTGCCAGCAGTGCACGAGGGGGAGGGATCTCTGGGGCCAACGTCCTGACTTTC.

This clonotype counts as medium-sized. The CDR3 is CSVEEIAGNEQFF. In nucleotides, the CDR3 is TGCAGCGTTGAGGAAATAGCGGGCAATGAGCAGTTCTTC. The chain has TRBV29-1 and TRBJ2-1; 7 positions match TRBD2. V lost 3 bases to trimming and J lost 6 bases; unmatched junction nucleotides: 5. The germline V gene has CDR1 SQVTM and CDR2 ANQGSEA. This CDR3 has 13 amino acids.

This clonotype was observed a few times. The CDR3 DNA is TGCAGCCCCGGGCCCCAGCATTTT. Translating it yields CSPGPQHF. V and J are TRBV20-1 and TRBJ1-5; D gene uncertain. Germline CDR1 DFQATT, CDR2 SNEGSKA (reference sequence). The CDR3 runs to 8 residues.

The sample holds many counts of this clonotype. CDR3 loop: CASSSAGDLEWNTEAFF. The CDR3 region has the DNA TGTGCCAGCAGCTCCGCAGGGGACCTCGAATGGAACACTGAAGCTTTCTTT. This chain connects TRBV13 to TRBJ1-1; D might be TRBD1 (6 bases). Germline CDR1 and CDR2: PRHDT and FYEKMQ (reference sequence). Trimming shortened V by 4 bases and J by 1 base, and 19 bases separated the two germline ends. This CDR3 has 17 residues.

This clonotype is medium-sized by share. The chain combines TRBV12-3 or TRBV12-4 with TRBJ1-6; no reliable D call. Trimming pared 8 bases from V and 11 bases from J, leaving 10 bases between. CDR3 size: 11 residues. The CDR3 sequence is CASSLGAPLHF. Written as DNA, the CDR3 is TGTGCCAGCTCTCTTGGGGCACCCCTCCACTTT.

This clonotype has at least ten counts. This chain connects TRBV5-1 to TRBJ2-5; D is possibly TRBD1 or TRBD2 (5 bases each). V lost 4 bases and J 5 bases, leaving 15 bases between the germline ends. Per the germline V gene, CDR1 is SGHRS and CDR2 is YFSETQ. This CDR3 is built from 14 residues. The CDR3 nucleotides read TGCGCCAGCAGCCAGGGAGATGGGTCGGAGACCCAGTACTTC. This sequence encodes CASSQGDGSETQYF.

V gene TRBV3-1 combines with J gene TRBJ1-5; perhaps TRBD1 as D (5 bases). The ends were cut back, 1 base at V and 4 bases at J, with 11 bases in the middle. Per the germline V gene, CDR1 is LGHDT and CDR2 is YNNKEL (reference sequence). CDR3 length: 15 amino acids. This CDR3 is CASSQAVAGNQPQHF. CDR3 bases: TGTGCCAGCAGCCAAGCAGTCGCAGGGAATCAGCCCCAGCATTTT. Full variable domain (rest looked up from reference TRBV3-1 and TRBJ1-5): DTAVSQTPKYLVTQMGNDKSIKCEQNLGHDTMYWYKQDSKKFLKIMFSYNNKELIINETVPNRFSPKSPDKAHLNLHINSLELGDSAVYFCASSQAVAGNQPQHFGDGTRLSIL.